This entry features one TCR beta chain sequence. Caucasian individuals from Russia who were healthy and aged roughly 6 to 95 acted as donors. Each donor had 7.5 to 10 milliliters of peripheral blood drawn. The source of the sample is a study of blood T cells in healthy people across ages. A second PCR of 7 to 11 cycles used a sample-barcoded 5' primer and a J-beta primer mix. TCRdb itself ran the 5' RACE reads through MiXCR, one entry per CDR3 protein. The table lists about a million distinct CDR3 sequences, around 54% of them singletons. Sequencing input: blood. This TCR came from a woman aged 55-70 years in good health.

The CDR3 here is CSVEQGRYEQYF. The CDR3 DNA is TGCAGCGTTGAACAGGGGCGCTACGAGCAGTACTTC. The chain is built from TRBV29-1 and TRBJ2-7; tentatively, D is TRBD1 (6 bases). The CDR3 runs 12 residues. Germline CDR1 reads SQVTM; CDR2 reads ANQGSEA. V gave up 2 bases and J gave up 3 bases, with 8 bases separating them.